Listed here are 10 T cell receptor beta chains from one sample, sequenced in a study of T-cell reconstitution after alpha-beta-depleted transplantation in children. The library targeted TCRbeta and was prepared with unique molecular identifiers. TCRdb fed the PCR reads into MiXCR, producing one record per CDR3 protein. The table lists approximately 230,000 distinct CDR3 sequences, about 24% of them singletons. Material: PBMCs, mostly from graft donor cells, obtained 360 days after TCRalphabeta/CD19-depleted stem cell transplant. Receptors were obtained from a female patient aged 2 to 10 who had a stem cell transplant for congenital amegakaryocytic thrombocytopenia, so the T cells may come from the graft donor.

Ten or more counts support this clonotype. The chain links TRBV27 to TRBJ1-5, with 7 nucleotides matching TRBD1. The CDR3 is 14 amino acids. V lost 2 bases, J lost 7 bases, and 5 bases stayed unmatched. CDR1 and CDR2 (germline): MNHEY, SMNVEV (reference sequence). CDR3 DNA sequence: TGTGCCAGCAGTTTAGTAGGGGGCTTACAGCCCCAGCATTTT. Its translation is CASSLVGGLQPQHF.

V is TRBV28 and J is TRBJ2-1; D not resolved. Trimming removed 5 bases from V and 7 bases from J, with 15 bases in between. The CDR3 loop spans 14 amino acids. CDR1 is MDHEN and CDR2 is SYDVKM in the germline V gene. CDR3 region: CASSAIETVNEQFF. CDR3 nucleotides: TGTGCCAGCAGTGCGATTGAGACTGTGAATGAGCAGTTCTTC.

In its sample, this clonotype was seen a few times. The J gene is TRBJ2-1, the V gene TRBV15; 10 bases align to TRBD1. The CDR3 totals 16 residues. V was pared by 2 bases and J by 4 bases, with 5 bases of the junction left unmatched. Germline loops: CDR1 LNHNV, CDR2 YYDKDF (reference sequence). CDR3: CATSRWRDRGYNEQFF. In DNA, the CDR3 is TGTGCCACCAGCAGATGGAGGGACAGGGGATACAATGAGCAGTTCTTC.

CDR3 amino acids: CASSTPDRNNEQFF. The CDR3 bases are TGTGCCAGCAGCACCCCCGACAGAAACAATGAGCAGTTCTTC. This rearrangement joins TRBV7-9 to TRBJ2-1; tentative D call: TRBD1 (5 bases). Looked up from germline, CDR1 is SEHNR and CDR2 is FQNEAQ (reference sequence). The CDR3 has 14 residues. The germline V and J ends were trimmed by 5 bases and 5 bases, with 13 bases remaining between them.

V usage is TRBV7-2 and J usage is TRBJ2-5; D not certain. V lost 1 base to trimming and J lost 2 bases, with 8 bases between them. This CDR3 region has 14 residues. Germline V gene sequence: CDR1 SGHTA, CDR2 FQGNSA. The CDR3 region is CASSLGAVQETQYF. The CDR3 coding sequence is TGTGCCAGCAGCTTAGGGGCGGTTCAAGAGACCCAGTACTTC.

This clonotype was seen ten or more times. CDR3 in DNA: TGCAGCGCCTCCAGGGGGGGACGAAATGAAAAACTGTTTTTT. Protein product: CSASRGGRNEKLFF. The chain links TRBV29-1 to TRBJ1-4, with 7 bases that match TRBD1. Trimming removed 7 bases from V and 5 bases from J; junction bases left unmatched: 10. The length of the CDR3 is 14 residues. Germline values: CDR1 SQVTM, CDR2 ANQGSEA.

This sequence joins TRBV20-1 and TRBJ1-1; possible D gene TRBD1, 6 bases. V dropped 6 bases and J dropped 0 bases, with 14 bases sitting between them. The CDR3 has 14 residues. Germline values: CDR1 DFQATT, CDR2 SNEGSKA (reference sequence). The CDR3 DNA is TGCAGTGCCCGCGGGGGCGAATTGAACACTGAAGCTTTCTTT. Protein sequence: CSARGGELNTEAFF.

The chain carries TRBV6-5 and TRBJ2-5, with 9 positions matching TRBD1. V shed 2 bases and J 4 bases; nucleotides not matched to a gene: 2. Germline lookup yields CDR1 MNHEY and CDR2 SVGAGI. The CDR3 sequence is 14 residues long. This chain's CDR3 is CASSYRGQGETQYF. CDR3 sequence (DNA): TGTGCCAGCAGTTACAGGGGACAGGGAGAGACCCAGTACTTC.

In this sample, this clonotype turned up a few times. The junction shows a germline mismatch at one end, possibly a read error. The chain carries TRBV30 and TRBJ1-6; D perhaps matches TRBD1 (6 bases). The CDR3 is 15 residues long. Germline CDR1 and CDR2: GTSNPN and SVGIG (reference sequence). DNA of the CDR3: TGTTCCTGGAGTGTAAGGCAGGGGTGGAATTCACCCCTCCACTTT. Amino acids: CSWSVRQGWNSPLHF.

The sample holds a few counts of this clonotype. The CDR3 nucleotides are TGCGCCAGCAGCTTGGTTGGCGGGAGTATTTACAATGAGCAGTTCTTC. It is translated as CASSLVGGSIYNEQFF. The chain has TRBV5-1 and TRBJ2-1; TRBD2 matches 7 bases. Germline assignment: CDR1 SGHRS and CDR2 YFSETQ. This CDR3 has 16 residues. V dropped 0 bases and J dropped 4; count of bases not matched to a gene: 7.